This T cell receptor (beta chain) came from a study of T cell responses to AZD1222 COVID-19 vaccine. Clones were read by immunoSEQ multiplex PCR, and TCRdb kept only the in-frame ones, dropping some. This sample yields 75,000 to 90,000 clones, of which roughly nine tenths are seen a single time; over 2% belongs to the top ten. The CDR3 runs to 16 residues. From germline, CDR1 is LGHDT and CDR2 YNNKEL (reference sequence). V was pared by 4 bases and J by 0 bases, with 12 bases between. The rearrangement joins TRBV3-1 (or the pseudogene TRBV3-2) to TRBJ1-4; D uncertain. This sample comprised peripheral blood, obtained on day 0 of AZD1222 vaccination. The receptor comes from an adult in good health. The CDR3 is CASSPVLSATNEKLFF. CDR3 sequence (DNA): TGTGCCAGCAGCCCGGTCCTTTCCGCAACTAATGAAAAACTGTTTTTT.